This T cell receptor (beta chain) was sequenced during a study of blood T cell repertoires in COVID-19. This clone came up once. The sample holds other DNA sequences that translate to the same CDR3. Across fewer than 25 US areas, participants ranged in age from about 18 to 90 years. Recovered Cohort 3 donors showed two negative PCRs, clearance, or symptom resolution. The table came from immunoSEQ multiplex PCR; TCRdb's copy has only in-frame clones and leaves some out. The sample consists of a few hundred thousand clones, around 91% of them appearing once. V lost 6 bases, J lost 1 base, and 5 bases stayed unmatched. Germline lookup yields CDR1 LGHDT and CDR2 YNNKEL (reference sequence). This CDR3 contains 15 residues.

The chain recombines TRBV3-1 (or the pseudogene TRBV3-2) with TRBJ2-7; TRBD2 matches 11 bases. The sample taken for sequencing was PBMCs or T cells enriched from blood (not recorded which). This TCR derives from a man aged 30 to 39 who had recovered from COVID-19. CDR3 nucleotides: TGTGCCAGCAGGCGAACTAGCGGGAGTTCCTACGAGCAGTACTTC. Its protein product is CASRRTSGSSYEQYF.